These 9 T cell receptor beta chains originate from one sample sequenced in a study of blood T cell repertoires in COVID-19. Sequencing used immunoSEQ multiplex PCR; TCRdb keeps in-frame clones, though not all of them. Of 250,000 or so clones listed, around four fifths are singletons. Sequenced material: peripheral blood. Receptor source: a man aged 30-40 years who had recovered from COVID-19.

In DNA, the CDR3 is TGTGCCAGTAGTTACCGGGGGGACAACTATGGCTACACCTTC. Protein sequence: CASSYRGDNYGYTF. The J gene is TRBJ1-2, the V gene TRBV19, with a possible D match to TRBD1 (5 bases). Germline V gene sequence: CDR1 LNHDA, CDR2 SQIVND (reference sequence). The germline V and J ends were trimmed by 5 bases and 2 bases, with 12 bases remaining between them. The CDR3 is made up of 14 amino acids.

As DNA, the CDR3 is TGTGCCAGCAGCCAAGAGCCAAACCGGAATGAGCAGTTCTTC. Translating it yields CASSQEPNRNEQFF. The rearrangement links TRBV14 to TRBJ2-1; D unresolved. The germline gives CDR1 SGHDN, CDR2 FVKESK. This CDR3 region has 14 residues. The V end was cut by 0 bases, the J end by 7 bases, with 10 bases between. Full variable domain (rest looked up from reference TRBV14 and TRBJ2-1): EAGVTQFPSHSVIEKGQTVTLRCDPISGHDNLYWYRRVMGKEIKFLLHFVKESKQDESGMPNNRFLAERTGGTYSTLKVQPAELEDSGVYFCASSQEPNRNEQFFGPGTRLTVL.

V and J are TRBV2 and TRBJ2-2; 11 bases map to TRBD2. V shed 6 bases, J shed 2 bases, and the junction held 8 bases outside the gene matches. Germline V gene lookup returns CDR1 SNHLY and CDR2 FYNNEI. The CDR3 contains 17 residues. The CDR3 sequence is CASRPFTSGGNTGELFF. Written as DNA, the CDR3 is TGTGCCAGCAGGCCGTTCACTAGCGGGGGAAACACCGGGGAGCTGTTTTTT. Full variable domain (rest looked up from reference TRBV2 and TRBJ2-2): EPEVTQTPSHQVTQMGQEVILRCVPISNHLYFYWYRQILGQKVEFLVSFYNNEISEKSEIFDDQFSVERPDGSNFTLKIRSTKLEDSAMYFCASRPFTSGGNTGELFFGEGSRLTVL.

The chain has TRBV3-1 (or the pseudogene TRBV3-2) and TRBJ1-6; D is perhaps TRBD1 (5 bases). From germline, CDR1 is LGHDT and CDR2 YNNKEL (reference sequence). CDR3 length equals 15 residues. Trimming shortened V by 1 base and J by 4 bases, and 8 bases separated the two germline ends. CDR3: CASSQGQLYNSPLHF. Written as DNA, the CDR3 is TGTGCCAGCAGCCAAGGACAGCTATATAATTCACCCCTCCACTTT.

The J gene is TRBJ1-5, the V gene TRBV4-1; 8 positions agree with TRBD1. The germline CDR1 and CDR2 sequences are MGHRA and YSYEKL. This CDR3 contains 16 residues. Germline trimming cut 4 bases from V and 11 bases from J; bases unmatched to any gene: 16. CDR3 amino acids: CASSPSGTGSPWAQHF. CDR3 sequence (DNA): TGCGCCAGCAGCCCATCCGGGACAGGAAGCCCGTGGGCCCAGCATTTT.

The V gene is TRBV5-6, the J gene TRBJ1-3; 9 bases agree with TRBD1. CDR3 length: 17 amino acids. V lost 0 bases, J lost 0 bases, and 4 bases stayed unmatched. In germline, CDR1 is SGHDT, CDR2 YYEEEE. The CDR3, as DNA: TGTGCCAGCAGCTTGGGGACAGGGGCGAGCTCTGGAAACACCATATATTTT. Translation gives CASSLGTGASSGNTIYF.

V and J are TRBV7-2 and TRBJ1-1; the match to TRBD1 covers 7 bases. The CDR3 has 14 amino acids. CDR1 and CDR2 (germline): SGHTA, FQGNSA. Trimming cost V 1 base and J 10 bases; bases outside gene matches: 9. CDR3 loop: CASSLDRGLGGAFF. CDR3 nucleotide sequence: TGTGCCAGCAGCTTAGACAGGGGTTTGGGTGGAGCTTTCTTT.

The chain couples TRBV6-5 to TRBJ1-2; possibly TRBD1 for D (6 bases). CDR3 size: 14 residues. The germline V gene encodes CDR1 MNHEY and CDR2 SVGAGI. The V end was cut by 10 bases, the J end by 2 bases, with 17 bases between. In DNA form, the CDR3 reads TGTGCCACAACACAGGGTTTCGGCAACTATGGCTACACCTTC. Translation: CATTQGFGNYGYTF.

The chain joins TRBV28 to TRBJ1-6; D is perhaps TRBD1 (5 bases). This CDR3 is 16 amino acids long. Germline V gene sequence: CDR1 MDHEN, CDR2 SYDVKM. Trimming removed 10 bases at V and 9 bases at J, with 25 bases between. The CDR3 DNA sequence: TGTGCCACCCACTCAAAATGGGGGGGACCGGTTTCACCCCTCCACTTT. Translated, it gives CATHSKWGGPVSPLHF.